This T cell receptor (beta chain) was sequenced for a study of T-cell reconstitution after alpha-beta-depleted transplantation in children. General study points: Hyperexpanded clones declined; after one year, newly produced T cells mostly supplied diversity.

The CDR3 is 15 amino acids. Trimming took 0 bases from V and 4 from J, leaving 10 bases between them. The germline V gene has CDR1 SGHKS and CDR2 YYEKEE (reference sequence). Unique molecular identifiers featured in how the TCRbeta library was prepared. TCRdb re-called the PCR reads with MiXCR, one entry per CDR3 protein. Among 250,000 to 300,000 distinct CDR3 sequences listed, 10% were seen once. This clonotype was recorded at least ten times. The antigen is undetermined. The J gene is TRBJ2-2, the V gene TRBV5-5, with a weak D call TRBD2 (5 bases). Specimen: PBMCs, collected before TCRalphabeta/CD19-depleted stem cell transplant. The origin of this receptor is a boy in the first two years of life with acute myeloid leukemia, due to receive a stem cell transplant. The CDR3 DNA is TGTGCCAGCAGCTTGGGGTTAGGGAGCACCGGGGAGCTGTTTTTT. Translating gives CASSLGLGSTGELFF.